A selection of T cell receptor beta chains follows, all from one sample in a study of CD8+ T cells in alopecia areata. Here immunoSEQ multiplex PCR was the method, and the copy in TCRdb shows in-frame clones only, minus some. The sample lists 69,000 or so clones; roughly 57% were seen once. The sequenced sample was CD8+ T cells sorted from blood, obtained at week 0. Receptors originate from a human donor with alopecia areata. Each CDR3 is given with its conserved first and last residue. D genes are given only for firm matches. Only part of the rows carry a size: once, few, many, or a class if the clone is expanded.

.	TRBV7-3	TRBJ2-7	.	TGTGCCAGCAGCCGGACACCTATAGACGAGCAGTACTTC	CASSRTPIDEQYF
TRBD1	TRBV29-1	TRBJ2-3	few	TGCAGCGTTCATCCAGGGGGCCTAGATACGCAGTATTTT	CSVHPGGLDTQYF
.	TRBV28	TRBJ2-1	.	TGTGCCAGCAGACTGAGCGGCGGCAGTTACAATGAGCAGTTCTTC	CASRLSGGSYNEQFF
TRBD1	TRBV7-9	TRBJ1-1	.	TGTGCCAGCAGCGACGGACAGGGCCCTGAAGCTTTCTTT	CASSDGQGPEAFF
TRBD1	TRBV29-1	TRBJ2-3	.	TGCAGCGTTGAACCCCGGGACAGGGGTGTGGATACGCAGTATTTT	CSVEPRDRGVDTQYF
.	TRBV7-9	TRBJ2-3	.	TGTGCCAGCAGCTTGGGAGTCACAGATACGCAGTATTTT	CASSLGVTDTQYF
TRBD1	TRBV2	TRBJ2-4	.	TGTGCCAGCTCCGGGACAGGGGGCGCGATAGACATTCAGTACTTC	CASSGTGGAIDIQYF
.	TRBV27	TRBJ2-1	once	TGTGCCAGCCGGGACACATACAATGAGCAGTTCTTC	CASRDTYNEQFF
TRBD2	TRBV6-5	TRBJ2-5	.	TGTGCCAGCAGGGACCCCCGACGGGGGGGAGAGACCCAGTACTTC	CASRDPRRGGETQYF
.	TRBV29-1	TRBJ2-7	.	TGCAGCGTCCAAGTGGAGGGTTACGAGCAGTACTTC	CSVQVEGYEQYF
.	TRBV5-1	TRBJ1-2	.	TGCGCCAGCAGCTTGGAGGGACCCTACACCTTC	CASSLEGPYTF
TRBD1	TRBV4-3	TRBJ2-3	.	TGCGCCAGCAGCCAGGACGCCGGGACAGGGCTGACAGATACGCAGTATTTT	CASSQDAGTGLTDTQYF
.	TRBV27	TRBJ2-7	.	TGTGCCAGCAATCAAAGGGGGAAGGGTTATGTCTACGAGCAGTACTTC	CASNQRGKGYVYEQYF
.	TRBV29-1	TRBJ2-7	.	TGCAGCGTTTGGACACCCTACGAGCAGTACTTC	CSVWTPYEQYF
.	TRBV6-5	TRBJ2-5	.	TGTGCCAGCAGCCTCGACACTCAAGAGACCCAGTACTTC	CASSLDTQETQYF
TRBD2	TRBV5-1	TRBJ2-7	.	TGCGCCAGCAGCTTGACTAGCGGAAACTACGAGCAGTACTTC	CASSLTSGNYEQYF
.	TRBV7-9	TRBJ1-1	few	TGTGCCAGCAGCTCCACCGACCTCGGACGGAACACTGAAGCTTTCTTT	CASSSTDLGRNTEAFF
.	TRBV29-1	TRBJ1-2	few	TGCAGCGCTAAGACAAACTATGGCTACACCTTC	CSAKTNYGYTF
TRBD1	TRBV7-9	TRBJ2-7	.	TGTGCCAGCAGCTTAGGGGACAGATTCTCCTACGAGCAGTACTTC	CASSLGDRFSYEQYF
.	TRBV19	TRBJ2-3	.	TGTGCCAGTAGTATAGTTGGCATTAGGATCCCAGATACGCAGTATTTT	CASSIVGIRIPDTQYF
.	TRBV30	TRBJ1-5	few	TGTGCCTGGAGTGTACAGTTTGTACTAAGCAATCAGCCCCAGCATTTT	CAWSVQFVLSNQPQHF
.	TRBV6-8	TRBJ2-7	medium-sized	TGTGCCAGCAGCCGGACCCACCCCAAGCAGTACTTC	CASSRTHPKQYF
TRBD1	TRBV4-1	TRBJ1-4	once	TGCGCCAGTCGAACCGGGACAGGGGATGAAAAACTGTTTTTT	CASRTGTGDEKLFF
.	TRBV9	TRBJ2-3	.	TGTGCCAGCAGCGTAGAGACTCCGCCTTCTAGCACAGATACGCAGTATTTT	CASSVETPPSSTDTQYF